The 8 T cell receptor beta chains presented below share a single source sample, sequenced in a study of blood T cell repertoires in COVID-19. TCRdb's copy holds only in-frame clones and misses some; the assay was immunoSEQ multiplex PCR. This sample has around 78,000 clones, with just over 85% found just once. Sequenced sample: peripheral blood. All receptors come from a human donor in a cohort sampled during active COVID-19.

The chain employs TRBV6-5 and TRBJ2-7; the D gene is possibly TRBD1 (5 bases). Between the trimmed V and J ends, which lost 6 bases and 1 base, there was a span of 10 bases. Per the germline V gene, CDR1 is MNHEY and CDR2 is SVGAGI. The length of the CDR3 is 13 residues. CDR3 in DNA: TGTGCCAGCAGAGCAGGGTCTTCCTACGAGCAGTACTTC. This encodes CASRAGSSYEQYF.

The V gene is TRBV27, the J gene TRBJ2-5, with D tentatively TRBD1 (6 bases). Germline V gives CDR1 MNHEY, CDR2 SMNVEV (reference sequence). V was pared by 5 bases and J by 2 bases, with 12 bases between. This CDR3 spans 14 amino acids. CDR3 nucleotides: TGTGCCAGCAGTGTCAGGGGTACTCAAGAGACCCAGTACTTC. This sequence encodes CASSVRGTQETQYF.

The chain joins TRBV5-5 to TRBJ1-6; D unresolved. The germline gives CDR1 SGHKS, CDR2 YYEKEE (reference sequence). The CDR3 is 12 residues long. Deletions cut 7 bases from V and 8 bases from J, with 10 bases between. CDR3 sequence (DNA): TGTGCCAGCGACGCGGGTGATTCACCCCTCCACTTT. It yields the protein CASDAGDSPLHF.

CDR3: CASSLGGAMGEQYF. CDR3 nucleotides: TGCGCCAGCAGCTTAGGGGGGGCCATGGGCGAGCAGTACTTC. The genes are TRBV5-1 and TRBJ2-7; maybe TRBD2 (7 bases). The CDR3 is made up of 14 amino acids. Germline lookup yields CDR1 SGHRS and CDR2 YFSETQ. V gave up 2 bases and J gave up 6 bases, with 15 bases separating them.

This clone appeared a single time. The J gene is TRBJ2-1, the V gene TRBV19, with TRBD2 identical over 8 bases. The V segment lost 3 bases and the J segment 0 bases; nucleotides outside the gene matches: 13. The CDR3 is 19 residues long. Germline V CDR1 and CDR2: LNHDA, SQIVND (reference sequence). This CDR3 reads CASSIGTSGAFGSYNEQFF. The CDR3 nucleotides read TGTGCCAGTAGTATCGGCACTAGCGGAGCTTTCGGCTCCTACAATGAGCAGTTCTTC.

The table lists this clone with a count of one. The chain combines TRBV5-8 with TRBJ1-3; no firm D call. The V gene lost 1 base and the J gene lost 3 bases, with 11 bases spanning the gap. The CDR3 contains 15 residues. In germline, CDR1 is SGHTS, CDR2 YDEGEE. The chain's CDR3 is CASSLSVQFGNTIYF. In DNA, the CDR3 is TGTGCCAGCAGCTTGTCAGTACAGTTTGGAAACACCATATATTTT.

This chain uses TRBV5-1 with TRBJ2-3; 9 nucleotides align to TRBD1. Germline trimming cut 4 bases from V and 0 bases from J; bases unmatched to any gene: 9. CDR3 size: 17 residues. Germline V gene lookup returns CDR1 SGHRS and CDR2 YFSETQ. CDR3 in DNA: TGCGCCAGCAGCCTTACCGGGACAGGGACTAGCACAGATACGCAGTATTTT. It translates to CASSLTGTGTSTDTQYF.

The chain couples TRBV6-4 to TRBJ2-2; TRBD2 agrees at 9 bases. J gave up 1 base and V 6 bases, and 0 bases lay outside the gene matches. The germline V gene has CDR1 MRHNA and CDR2 SNTAGT. This CDR3 has 14 amino acids. The CDR3 reads CASRTSGNTGELFF. As DNA, the CDR3 is TGTGCCAGCAGGACTAGCGGGAACACCGGGGAGCTGTTTTTT.